This T cell receptor (beta chain) derives from a study of control samples from healthy donors and cancer patients. The CDR3 length is 12 residues. V lost 3 bases, J lost 4 bases, and 8 bases lay in between. Germline CDR1 reads SGHRS; CDR2 reads YFSETQ. The repertoire was sequenced with immunoSEQ multiplex PCR; TCRdb's copy has only in-frame clones and lacks some. Of approximately 180,000 clones in the sample, approximately 92% were seen once. The chain carries TRBV5-1 and TRBJ2-7, with a weak D call TRBD1 (6 bases). The sequencing sample was made of blood. The clonotype comes from a woman aged 40 to 50 in good health. This CDR3 reads CASSSQGYEQYF. The CDR3 bases are TGCGCCAGCAGCTCACAGGGTTACGAGCAGTACTTC.